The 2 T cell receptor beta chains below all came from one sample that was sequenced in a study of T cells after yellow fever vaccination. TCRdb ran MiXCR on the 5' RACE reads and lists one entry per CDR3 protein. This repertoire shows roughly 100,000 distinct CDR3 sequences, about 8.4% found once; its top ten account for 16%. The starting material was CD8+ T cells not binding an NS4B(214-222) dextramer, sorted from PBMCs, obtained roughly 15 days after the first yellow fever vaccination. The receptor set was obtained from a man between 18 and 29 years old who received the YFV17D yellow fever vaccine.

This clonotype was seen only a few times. The CDR3 loop is CASSFGNRVSNTGELFF. In DNA form, the CDR3 reads TGTGCCAGCAGTTTTGGAAACAGGGTTTCGAACACCGGGGAGCTGTTTTTT. The gene calls are TRBV2 and TRBJ2-2; a weak D match, TRBD1 (6 bases). Germline V gene sequence: CDR1 SNHLY, CDR2 FYNNEI. The CDR3 has 17 amino acids. V was pared by 5 bases and J by 0 bases, with 16 bases between.

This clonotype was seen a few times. The CDR3 DNA is TGTGCCAGCAGCGGGGGACAGGGACCCTATGGTTCACCCCTCCACTTT. It yields the protein CASSGGQGPYGSPLHF. The chain combines TRBV7-9 with TRBJ1-6, with 9 bases identical to TRBD1. The CDR3 has 16 amino acids. V was clipped by 5 bases and J by 9 bases; unmatched bases: 11. The V gene's germline CDR1 is SEHNR and CDR2 FQNEAQ (reference sequence). Looking up the rest from reference TRBV7-9 and TRBJ1-6 gives the full variable domain: DTGVSQNPRHKITKRGQNVTFRCDPISEHNRLYWYRQTLGQGPEFLTYFQNEAQLEKSRLLSDRFSAERPKGSFSTLEIQRTEQGDSAMYLCASSGGQGPYGSPLHFGNGTRLTVT.